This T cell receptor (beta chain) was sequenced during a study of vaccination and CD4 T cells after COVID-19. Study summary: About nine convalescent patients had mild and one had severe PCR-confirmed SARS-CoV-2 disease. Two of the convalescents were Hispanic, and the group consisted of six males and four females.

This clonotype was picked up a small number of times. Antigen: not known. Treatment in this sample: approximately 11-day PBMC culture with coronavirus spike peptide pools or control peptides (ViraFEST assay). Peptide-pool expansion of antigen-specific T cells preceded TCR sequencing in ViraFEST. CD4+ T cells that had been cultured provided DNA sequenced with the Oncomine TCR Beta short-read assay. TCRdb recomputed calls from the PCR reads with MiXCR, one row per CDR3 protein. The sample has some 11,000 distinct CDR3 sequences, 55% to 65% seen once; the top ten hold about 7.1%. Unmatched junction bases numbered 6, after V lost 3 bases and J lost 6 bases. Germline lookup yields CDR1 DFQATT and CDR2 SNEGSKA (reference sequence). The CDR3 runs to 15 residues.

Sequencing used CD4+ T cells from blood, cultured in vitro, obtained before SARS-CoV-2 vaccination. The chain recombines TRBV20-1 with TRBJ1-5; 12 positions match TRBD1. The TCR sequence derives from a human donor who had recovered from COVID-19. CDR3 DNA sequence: TGCAGTGCTAGGGGGACAGGGGGCTTGGGTCAGCCCCAGCATTTT. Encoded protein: CSARGTGGLGQPQHF.